This is a list of T cell receptor beta chains from one sample in a study of regulatory T cells in long-lasting Graves disease. TCRdb reprocessed the multiplex PCR reads via MiXCR and lists one record per CDR3 protein. There are some 370,000 distinct CDR3 sequences in the sample; approximately 23% occur only once, and about 27% lies in the top ten. This specimen consisted of peripheral blood mononuclear cells (PBMCs), obtained when the disease was refractory, from a patient treated with antithyroid drugs. These receptors all come from a woman aged 40 to 50 with Graves disease. CDR3s include the opening cysteine and the closing phenylalanine or tryptophan. Each record gives: D gene, J gene, V gene, clone size, CDR3 DNA, CDR3 protein. D genes are given only for firm matches. Where a row states a size, it is once, few, many or the class of an expanded clone; other rows omit it.

TRBD2 | TRBJ2-5 | TRBV3-1 | - | TGTGCCAGCAGCCTTCTTTGGAAGCGGGAGGGCCATTTGGGCGAGACCCAGTACTTC | CASSLLWKREGHLGETQYF
- | TRBJ2-7 | TRBV13 | many | TGTGCCAGCAGCTTAATGGGACAAAGCTCCTACGAGCAGTACTTC | CASSLMGQSSYEQYF
- | TRBJ1-6 | TRBV10-3 | few | TGTGCCATCAGTGAGTCGTCGGGGAGGAATAATTCACCCCTCCACTTT | CAISESSGRNNSPLHF
- | TRBJ2-2 | TRBV15 | many | TGTGCCACCAGCAGAGATCACTCTCCTTACACCGGGGAGCTGTTTTTT | CATSRDHSPYTGELFF
- | TRBJ1-4 | TRBV12-3/TRBV12-4 | many | TGTGCCAGCAGTTTACAGGGCGAAATAAGCGAAAAACTGTTTTTT | CASSLQGEISEKLFF
- | TRBJ2-5 | TRBV5-6 | many | TGTGCCAGCAGCTTGGAAGGAGGGACAACTCTAAAGACCCAGTACTTC | CASSLEGGTTLKTQYF
- | TRBJ1-5 | TRBV6-2/TRBV6-3 | many | TGTGCCAGCAGTGAAGGGGCCAATCAGCCCCAGCATTTT | CASSEGANQPQHF
- | TRBJ2-6 | TRBV9 | - | TGTGCCAGCAGCGTAGAAGCAGCTGGGGCCAACGTCCTGACTTTC | CASSVEAAGANVLTF
TRBD2 | TRBJ2-7 | TRBV12-3/TRBV12-4 | many | TGTGCCAGCAGTTTTGTGGGACTAGCGGGAAGTTTCGACGAGCAGTACTTC | CASSFVGLAGSFDEQYF
- | TRBJ1-2 | TRBV20-1 | many | TGCAGTGCTAGAGATTCAGGGTTGGGCGGCTACACCTTC | CSARDSGLGGYTF
TRBD2 | TRBJ2-5 | TRBV20-1 | - | TGCAGTGCTTACCGAGGGCCCGGGACTAGCGGGAGAGAGACCCAGTACTTC | CSAYRGPGTSGRETQYF
TRBD2 | TRBJ2-1 | TRBV7-8 | - | TGTGCCAGCAGCTTAGCGGCATTTGGGGGGGTCTTC | CASSLAAFGGVF
- | TRBJ2-5 | TRBV7-8 | - | TGTGCCAGCAGCGCGGACTATAAGGGGGTTGAGACCCAGTACTTC | CASSADYKGVETQYF
- | TRBJ2-7 | TRBV5-1 | few | TGCGCCAGCAGCTTGAAGGGGTCGGTGAGCTCCTACGAGCAGTACTTC | CASSLKGSVSSYEQYF
- | TRBJ2-1 | TRBV14 | - | TGTGCCAGCAGCCAGGAACCCTCCTCCTACAACAATGAGCAGTTCTTC | CASSQEPSSYNNEQFF
TRBD2 | TRBJ2-2 | TRBV5-4 | - | TGTGCCAGCAGCAACGGACTAGCGGGAGGCACCGGGGAGTTGTTTTTT | CASSNGLAGGTGELFF
- | TRBJ2-7 | TRBV6-9 | - | TGTGCCAGCAGTTATGCTTCGCTTAACGAGCAGTACTTC | CASSYASLNEQYF
TRBD2 | TRBJ2-7 | TRBV20-1 | few | TGCAGTGCTAGAGATCCCCGGACTAGCGGGAAATACGAGCAGTACTTC | CSARDPRTSGKYEQYF
- | TRBJ2-3 | TRBV27 | - | TGTGCCAGCAGATCTAGGAGGGATACGCAGTATTTT | CASRSRRDTQYF
- | TRBJ2-3 | TRBV2 | few | TGTGCCAGCACTACTCGTAGAGCAGATACGCAGTATTTT | CASTTRRADTQYF
TRBD2 | TRBJ2-1 | TRBV5-1 | - | TGCGCCAGCAGCTTGGCCCCGGGACTAGCGGCTGACAATGAGCAGTTCTTC | CASSLAPGLAADNEQFF
- | TRBJ2-2 | TRBV29-1 | few | TGCAGCGTTTTAGGGGGAGGCGGGGAGCTGTTTTTT | CSVLGGGGELFF
- | TRBJ2-1 | TRBV7-3 | - | TGTGCCAGCAGCTCAGACGGTTTCAAAAACAATGAGCAGTTCTTC | CASSSDGFKNNEQFF
TRBD2 | TRBJ2-1 | TRBV28 | - | TGTGCCAGCAGTTTATATACTACAGCGGGAGGGGACAATGAGCAGTTCTTC | CASSLYTTAGGDNEQFF
- | TRBJ2-7 | TRBV19 | few | TGTGCCAGTAGTATAGTCCACGGATCCTACGAGCAGTACTTC | CASSIVHGSYEQYF
- | TRBJ2-1 | TRBV10-1 | many | TGCGCCAGCAGTGAGGGCCGAGACAATGAGCAGTTCTTC | CASSEGRDNEQFF
- | TRBJ2-6 | TRBV29-1 | - | TGCAGCGTTGAAGTGTGGGGACCTACTCCCCAGTCTGGGGCCAACGTCCTGACTTTC | CSVEVWGPTPQSGANVLTF
TRBD1 | TRBJ1-1 | TRBV27 | - | TGTGCCAGCAGCCGAGGGACAGGGAACACTGAAGCTTTCTTT | CASSRGTGNTEAFF
TRBD1 | TRBJ2-5 | TRBV6-5 | many | TGTGCCAGCAGTTACTCGAGGGGGCCTCAAGAGACCCAGTACTTC | CASSYSRGPQETQYF
- | TRBJ2-7 | TRBV18 | - | TGTGCCAGCTCACCATATCCACAGGGACACTACGAGCAGTACTTC | CASSPYPQGHYEQYF
- | TRBJ1-1 | TRBV25-1 | few | TGTGCCAGCAGTGATAAAGGGAGGGCTGAAGCTTTCTTT | CASSDKGRAEAFF
- | TRBJ2-2 | TRBV25-1 | - | TGTGCCAGCAGTGAATACAGGGGAAACACCGGGGAGCTGTTTTTT | CASSEYRGNTGELFF
- | TRBJ2-5 | TRBV6-1 | many | TGTGCCAGCGCCCGAGGACCGAACCAAGAGACCCAGTACTTC | CASARGPNQETQYF
TRBD1 | TRBJ2-7 | TRBV6-1 | many | TGTGCCAGCAGTGTGCAGGACAGGGGTGCTTACGAGCAGTACTTC | CASSVQDRGAYEQYF
TRBD1 | TRBJ2-4 | TRBV28 | many | TGTGCCAGCAGTGTCGAGACAGGGGGCGAGGACATTCAGTACTTC | CASSVETGGEDIQYF
- | TRBJ2-4 | TRBV20-1 | many | TGCAGTGCTGCACCCCCGGCACTAGCCAAAAACATTCAGTACTTC | CSAAPPALAKNIQYF
- | TRBJ2-7 | TRBV6-2/TRBV6-3 | many | TGTGCCAGCAGTTACTCGAACCTAGGTCGATGGTACGAGCAGTACTTC | CASSYSNLGRWYEQYF
- | TRBJ2-2 | TRBV11-2 | few | TGTGCCAGCAGCCCACTAGGGACCGGGGAGCTGTTTTTT | CASSPLGTGELFF
TRBD2 | TRBJ2-1 | TRBV28 | - | TGTGCCAGCAGTTCGTTCGGGGGGACCTCCTACAATGAGCAGTTCTTC | CASSSFGGTSYNEQFF
- | TRBJ1-3 | TRBV6-2/TRBV6-3 | - | TGTGCCAGCAGTTACTACTCTGGAAACACCATATATTTT | CASSYYSGNTIYF
- | TRBJ2-7 | TRBV7-9 | few | TGTGCCAGCGAGGACAGATCAAGCTCCTACGAGCAGTACTTC | CASEDRSSSYEQYF
- | TRBJ1-6 | TRBV7-3 | - | TGTGCCAGCAGCTTAATGGCCTCTAGTCCCCTCCACTTT | CASSLMASSPLHF
- | TRBJ2-1 | TRBV20-1 | - | TGCAGTGCTCCGCCCGCGACTAGGGGTACAAATGAGCAGTTCTTC | CSAPPATRGTNEQFF
TRBD1 | TRBJ2-2 | TRBV7-9 | - | TGTGCCAGCAGCAACCGGGACAGGGCGAACACCGGGGAGCTGTTTTTT | CASSNRDRANTGELFF
- | TRBJ1-5 | TRBV6-5 | - | TGTGCCAGCAGTTACCGGCCTAACAATCAGCCCCAGCATTTT | CASSYRPNNQPQHF
- | TRBJ2-2 | TRBV5-5 | few | TGTGCCAGCAGCCCGATACCCCCGGGAGCCATCAACACCGGGGAGCTGTTTTTT | CASSPIPPGAINTGELFF
- | TRBJ2-7 | TRBV29-1 | - | TGCAGCGTTGTGTGGACATTACCCCCCTACGAGCAGTACTTC | CSVVWTLPPYEQYF
TRBD2 | TRBJ2-7 | TRBV25-1 | - | TGTGCCAGCAGAGCGGGAGCTTCCTACGAGCAGTACTTC | CASRAGASYEQYF